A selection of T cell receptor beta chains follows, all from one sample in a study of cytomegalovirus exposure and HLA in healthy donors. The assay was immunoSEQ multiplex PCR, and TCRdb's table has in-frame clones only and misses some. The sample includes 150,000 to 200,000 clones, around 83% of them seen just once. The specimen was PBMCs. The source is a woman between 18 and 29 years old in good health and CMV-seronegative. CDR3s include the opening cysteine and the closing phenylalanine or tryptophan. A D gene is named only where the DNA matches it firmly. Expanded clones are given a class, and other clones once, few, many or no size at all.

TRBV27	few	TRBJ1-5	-	TGTGCCAGCAGTGGACAGTTTAATCAGCCCCAGCATTTT	CASSGQFNQPQHF
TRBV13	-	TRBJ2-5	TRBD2	TGTGCCAGCAGTTTTAGACTAGCGGGAGGTGAAGAGACCCAGTACTTC	CASSFRLAGGEETQYF
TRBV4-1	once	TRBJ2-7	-	TGCGCCAGCAGCCAAGTCCTCCAGTTGTCCTACGAGCAGTACTTC	CASSQVLQLSYEQYF
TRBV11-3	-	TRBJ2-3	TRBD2	TGTGCCAGCAGCCCCAGCCCCCGGGGGGCAGATACGCAGTATTTT	CASSPSPRGADTQYF
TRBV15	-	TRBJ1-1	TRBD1	TGTGCCACCAGCAGAGCACCTTGGGACAGGGTTGACACTGAAGCTTTCTTT	CATSRAPWDRVDTEAFF
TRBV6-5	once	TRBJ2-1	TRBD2	TGTGCCAGCAGTTACGGGACTAGCGGGAGAGAGGAGCAGTTCTTC	CASSYGTSGREEQFF
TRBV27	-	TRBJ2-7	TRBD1	TGTGCCAGCAGTTTACGGACAGGGTGGCGGAGCGCCTACGAGCAGTACTTC	CASSLRTGWRSAYEQYF
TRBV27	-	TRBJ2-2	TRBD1	TGTGCCAGCAGTTACTGGACAGGAACCACCGGGGAGCTGTTTTTT	CASSYWTGTTGELFF
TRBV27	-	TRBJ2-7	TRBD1	TGTGCCAGCAGTCCCGGGACAGGTCCCACCTACGAGCAGTACTTC	CASSPGTGPTYEQYF
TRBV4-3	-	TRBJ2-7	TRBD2	TGCGCCAGCAGCCAAGATTGGACGGGAGGCGCTGTTGAGCAGTACTTC	CASSQDWTGGAVEQYF
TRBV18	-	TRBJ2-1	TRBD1	TGTGCCAGCTCACCACAAACGGGACAGGGGTCTAATGAGCAGTTCTTC	CASSPQTGQGSNEQFF
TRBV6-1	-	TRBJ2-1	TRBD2	TGTGCCAGCCGCAGTCGGCTAGCGGGATACAATGAGCAGTTCTTC	CASRSRLAGYNEQFF
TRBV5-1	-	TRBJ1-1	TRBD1	TGCGCCAGCAGCTCGGGACAGGGTAGAGCTTTCTTT	CASSSGQGRAFF
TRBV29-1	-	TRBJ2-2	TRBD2	TGCAGCGTTGACCTAAGCACCGGGACAGCGAGCGGGAGGGCCAACACCGGGGAGCTGTTTTTT	CSVDLSTGTASGRANTGELFF
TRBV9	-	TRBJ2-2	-	TGTGCCAGCAGCGTGAACAGGGTGAACACCGGGGAGCTGTTTTTT	CASSVNRVNTGELFF
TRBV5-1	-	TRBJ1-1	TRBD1	TGCGCCAGCAGCTTGGAAGGGACAGGGAGAGCTTTCTTT	CASSLEGTGRAFF
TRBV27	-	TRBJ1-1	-	TGTGCCAGCAGCTCGCGAGGCCGACAGGCCATGAACACTGAAGCTTTCTTT	CASSSRGRQAMNTEAFF
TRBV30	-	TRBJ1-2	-	TGTGCCTGGAGTGTCGGGGGAGACTATGGCTACACCTTC	CAWSVGGDYGYTF
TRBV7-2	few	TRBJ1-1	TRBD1	TGTGCCAGCAGCCTAAGTACAGGGGGTGAAGCTTTCTTT	CASSLSTGGEAFF
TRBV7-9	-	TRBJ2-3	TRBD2	TGTGCCGGCAGCCCCCCCGGCCAACTAGCGGGAGGGAGAGATACGCAGTATTTT	CAGSPPGQLAGGRDTQYF